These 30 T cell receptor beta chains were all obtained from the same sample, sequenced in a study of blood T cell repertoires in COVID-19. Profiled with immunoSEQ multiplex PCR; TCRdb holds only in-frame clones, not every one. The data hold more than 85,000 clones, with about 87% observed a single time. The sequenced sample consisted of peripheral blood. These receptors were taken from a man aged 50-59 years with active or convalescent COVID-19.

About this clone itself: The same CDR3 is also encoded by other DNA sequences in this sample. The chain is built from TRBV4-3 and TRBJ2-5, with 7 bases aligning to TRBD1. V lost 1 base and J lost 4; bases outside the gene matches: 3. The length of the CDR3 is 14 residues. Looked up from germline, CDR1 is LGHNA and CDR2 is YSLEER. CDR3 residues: CASSQGQGGETQYF. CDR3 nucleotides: TGCGCCAGCAGCCAAGGACAGGGCGGAGAGACCCAGTACTTC.

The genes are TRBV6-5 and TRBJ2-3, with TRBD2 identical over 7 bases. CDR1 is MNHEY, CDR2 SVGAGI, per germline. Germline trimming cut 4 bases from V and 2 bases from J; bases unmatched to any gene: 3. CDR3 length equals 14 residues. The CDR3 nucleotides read TGTGCCAGCAGTTCAGCGGGGCTCACAGATACGCAGTATTTT. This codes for CASSSAGLTDTQYF.

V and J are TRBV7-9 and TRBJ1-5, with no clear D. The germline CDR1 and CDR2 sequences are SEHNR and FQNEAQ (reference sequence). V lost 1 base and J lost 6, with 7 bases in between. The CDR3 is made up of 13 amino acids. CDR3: CASSLGSGQPQHF. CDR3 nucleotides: TGTGCCAGCAGCTTAGGGTCGGGTCAGCCCCAGCATTTT.

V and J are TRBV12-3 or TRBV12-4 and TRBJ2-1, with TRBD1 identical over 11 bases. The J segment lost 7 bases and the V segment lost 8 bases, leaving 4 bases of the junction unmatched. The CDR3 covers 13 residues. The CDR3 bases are TGTGCCAGCCGGGGACAGGGGGTAAATGAGCAGTTCTTC. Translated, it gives CASRGQGVNEQFF.

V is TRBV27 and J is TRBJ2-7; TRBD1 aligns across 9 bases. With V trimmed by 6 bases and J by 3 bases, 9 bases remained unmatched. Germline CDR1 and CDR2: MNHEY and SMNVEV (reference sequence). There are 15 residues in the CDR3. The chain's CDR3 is CASSRSGTGIYEQYF. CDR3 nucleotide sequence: TGTGCCAGCAGCCGATCCGGGACAGGGATCTACGAGCAGTACTTC.

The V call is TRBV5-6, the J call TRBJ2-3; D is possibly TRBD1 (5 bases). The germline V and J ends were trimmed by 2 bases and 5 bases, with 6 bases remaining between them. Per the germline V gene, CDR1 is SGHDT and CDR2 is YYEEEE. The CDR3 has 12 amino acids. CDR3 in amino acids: CASSLRGDTQYF. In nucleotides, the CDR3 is TGTGCCAGCAGCTTAAGGGGAGATACGCAGTATTTT.

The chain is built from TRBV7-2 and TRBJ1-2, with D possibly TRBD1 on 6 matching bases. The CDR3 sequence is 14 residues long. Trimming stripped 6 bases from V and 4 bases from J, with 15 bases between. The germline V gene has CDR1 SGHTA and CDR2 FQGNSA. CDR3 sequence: CASSPQAGAYGYTF. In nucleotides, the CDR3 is TGTGCCAGCAGTCCCCAGGCAGGGGCCTATGGCTACACCTTC.

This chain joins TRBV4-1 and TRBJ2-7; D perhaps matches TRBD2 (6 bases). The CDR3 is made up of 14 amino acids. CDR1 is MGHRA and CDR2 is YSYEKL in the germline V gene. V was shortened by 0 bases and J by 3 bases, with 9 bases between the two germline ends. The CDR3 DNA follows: TGCGCCAGCAGCCAAGAGTTGGGGGGCTACGAGCAGTACGTC. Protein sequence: CASSQELGGYEQYV.

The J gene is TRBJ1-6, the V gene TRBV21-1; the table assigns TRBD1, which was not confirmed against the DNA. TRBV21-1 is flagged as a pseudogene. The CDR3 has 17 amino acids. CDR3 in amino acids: CAGAGQPHPSYNSPLHF. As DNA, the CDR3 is TGTGCCGGCGCTGGGCAGCCTCACCCGTCCTATAATTCACCCCTCCACTTT.

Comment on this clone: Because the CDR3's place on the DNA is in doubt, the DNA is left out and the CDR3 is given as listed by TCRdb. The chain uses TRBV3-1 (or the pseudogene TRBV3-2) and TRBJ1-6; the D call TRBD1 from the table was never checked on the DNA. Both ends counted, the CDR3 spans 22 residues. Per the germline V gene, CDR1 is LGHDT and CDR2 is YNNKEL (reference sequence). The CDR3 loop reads CASLAGHPSTLGTGPGGSPLHF.

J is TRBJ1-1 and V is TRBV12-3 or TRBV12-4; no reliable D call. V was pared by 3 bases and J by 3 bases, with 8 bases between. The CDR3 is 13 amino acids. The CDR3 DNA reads TGTGCCAGCAGTTTCTCCGGTTACACTGAAGCTTTCTTT. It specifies CASSFSGYTEAFF.

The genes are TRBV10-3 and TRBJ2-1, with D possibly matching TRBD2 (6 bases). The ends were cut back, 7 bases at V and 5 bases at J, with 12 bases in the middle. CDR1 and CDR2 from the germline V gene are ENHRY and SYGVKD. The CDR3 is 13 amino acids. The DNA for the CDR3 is TGTGCCATCATGGGGACTGGCAACAATGAGCAGTTCTTC. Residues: CAIMGTGNNEQFF.

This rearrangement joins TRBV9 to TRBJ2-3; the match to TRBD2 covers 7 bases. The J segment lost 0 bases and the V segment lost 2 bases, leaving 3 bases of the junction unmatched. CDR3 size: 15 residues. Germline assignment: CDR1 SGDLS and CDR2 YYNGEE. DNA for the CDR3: TGTGCCAGCAGCGTGGCGGGAGCCAGCACAGATACGCAGTATTTT. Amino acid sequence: CASSVAGASTDTQYF. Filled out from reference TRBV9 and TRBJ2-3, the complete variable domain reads DSGVTQTPKHLITATGQRVTLRCSPRSGDLSVYWYQQSLDQGLQFLIQYYNGEERAKGNILERFSAQQFPDLHSELNLSSLELGDSALYFCASSVAGASTDTQYFGPGTRLTVL.

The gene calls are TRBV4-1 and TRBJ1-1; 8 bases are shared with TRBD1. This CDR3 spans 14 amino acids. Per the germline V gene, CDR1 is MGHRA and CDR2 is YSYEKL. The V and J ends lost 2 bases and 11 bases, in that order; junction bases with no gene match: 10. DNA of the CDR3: TGCGCCAGCAGCCAACCGGCAGGGGGCGAGAGGGCTTTCTTT. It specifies CASSQPAGGERAFF.

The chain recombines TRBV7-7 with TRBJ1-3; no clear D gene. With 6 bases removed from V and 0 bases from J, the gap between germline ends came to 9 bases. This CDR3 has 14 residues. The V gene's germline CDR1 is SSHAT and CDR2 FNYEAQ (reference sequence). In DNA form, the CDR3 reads TGTGCCAGCAGTCCGACTGGCTCTGGAAACACCATATATTTT. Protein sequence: CASSPTGSGNTIYF.

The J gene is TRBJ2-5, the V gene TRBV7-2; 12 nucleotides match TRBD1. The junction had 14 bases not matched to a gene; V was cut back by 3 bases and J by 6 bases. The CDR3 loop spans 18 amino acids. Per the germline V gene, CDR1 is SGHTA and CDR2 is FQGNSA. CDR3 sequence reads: CASSFPVMRGQGAKTQYF. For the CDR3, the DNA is TGTGCCAGCAGCTTCCCCGTCATGAGGGGACAGGGGGCAAAGACCCAGTACTTC. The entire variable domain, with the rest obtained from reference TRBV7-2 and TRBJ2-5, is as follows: GAGVSQSPSNKVTEKGKDVELRCDPISGHTALYWYRQSLGQGLEFLIYFQGNSAPDKSGLPSDRFSAERTGGSVSTLTIQRTQQEDSAVYLCASSFPVMRGQGAKTQYFGPGTRLLVL.

The CDR3 nucleotides are TGTGCCAGCAGTGAAGGGGGGACAGTGGCCTACGAGCAGTACTTC. This sequence encodes CASSEGGTVAYEQYF. The J gene is TRBJ2-7, the V gene TRBV6-1; TRBD1 matches at 7 bases. The CDR3 sequence is 15 residues long. V trimming: 1 base; J trimming: 2 bases; junction bases outside the gene matches: 5. Germline V gene lookup returns CDR1 MNHNS and CDR2 SASEGT.

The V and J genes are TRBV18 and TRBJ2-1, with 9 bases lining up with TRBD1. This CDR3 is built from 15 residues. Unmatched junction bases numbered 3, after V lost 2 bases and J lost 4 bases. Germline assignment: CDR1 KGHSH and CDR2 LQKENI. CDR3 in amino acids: CASSPAGQGYNEQFF. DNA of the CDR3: TGTGCCAGCTCACCAGCGGGACAGGGATACAATGAGCAGTTCTTC.

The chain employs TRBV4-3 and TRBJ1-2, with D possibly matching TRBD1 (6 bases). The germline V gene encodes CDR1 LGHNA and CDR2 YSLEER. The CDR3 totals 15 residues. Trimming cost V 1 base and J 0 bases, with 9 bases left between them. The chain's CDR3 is CASSQGTGTNYGYTF. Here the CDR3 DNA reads TGCGCCAGCAGCCAAGGTACAGGGACTAACTATGGCTACACCTTC.

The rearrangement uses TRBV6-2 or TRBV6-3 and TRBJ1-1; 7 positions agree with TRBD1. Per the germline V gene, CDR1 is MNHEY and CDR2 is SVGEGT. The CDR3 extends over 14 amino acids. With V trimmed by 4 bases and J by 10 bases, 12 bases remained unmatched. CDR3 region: CASSSPGTASGAFF. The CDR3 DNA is TGTGCCAGCAGTTCCCCCGGGACAGCCTCAGGAGCTTTCTTT.

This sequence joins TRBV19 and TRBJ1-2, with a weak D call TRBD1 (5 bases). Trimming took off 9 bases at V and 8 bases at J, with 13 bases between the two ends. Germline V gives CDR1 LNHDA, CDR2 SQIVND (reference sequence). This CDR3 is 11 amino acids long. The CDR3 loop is CASGREEGYTF. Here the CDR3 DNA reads TGTGCCAGCGGCAGGGAGGAGGGCTACACCTTC.

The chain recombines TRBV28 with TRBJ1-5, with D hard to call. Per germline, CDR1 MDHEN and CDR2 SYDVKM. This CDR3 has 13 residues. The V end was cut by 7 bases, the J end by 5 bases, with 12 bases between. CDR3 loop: CASKIAYDQPQHF. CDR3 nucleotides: TGTGCCAGCAAAATAGCATACGATCAGCCCCAGCATTTT.

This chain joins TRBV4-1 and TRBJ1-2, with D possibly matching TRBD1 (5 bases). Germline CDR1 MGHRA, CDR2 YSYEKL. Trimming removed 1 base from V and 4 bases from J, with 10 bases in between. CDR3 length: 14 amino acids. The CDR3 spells CASSQGRGSYGYTF. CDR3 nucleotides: TGCGCCAGCAGCCAAGGTCGGGGGTCCTATGGCTACACCTTC.

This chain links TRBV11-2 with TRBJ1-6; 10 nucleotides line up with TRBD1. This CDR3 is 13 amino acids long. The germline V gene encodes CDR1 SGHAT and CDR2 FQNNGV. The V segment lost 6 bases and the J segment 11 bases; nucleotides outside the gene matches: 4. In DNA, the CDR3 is TGTGCCAGCAGAGGACAGGGGGGAGCACCCCTCCACTTT. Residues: CASRGQGGAPLHF.

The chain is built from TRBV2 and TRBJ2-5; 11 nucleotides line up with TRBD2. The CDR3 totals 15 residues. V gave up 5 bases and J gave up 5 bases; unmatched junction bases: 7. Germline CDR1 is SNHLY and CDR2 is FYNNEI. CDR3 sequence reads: CASSSGSGGGETQYF. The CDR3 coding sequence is TGTGCCAGCAGTAGTGGTAGCGGGGGGGGTGAGACCCAGTACTTC.

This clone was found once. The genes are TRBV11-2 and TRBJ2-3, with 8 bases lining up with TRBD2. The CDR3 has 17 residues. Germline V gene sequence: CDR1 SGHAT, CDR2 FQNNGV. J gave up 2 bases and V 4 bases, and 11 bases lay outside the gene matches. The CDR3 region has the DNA TGTGCCAGCAGCTATAGAGGAATAGCGGGGTCCACAGATACGCAGTATTTT. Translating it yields CASSYRGIAGSTDTQYF.

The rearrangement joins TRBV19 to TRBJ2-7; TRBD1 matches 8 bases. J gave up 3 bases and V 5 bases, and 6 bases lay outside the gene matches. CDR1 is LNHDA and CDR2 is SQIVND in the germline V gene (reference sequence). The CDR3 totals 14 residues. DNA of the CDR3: TGTGCCAGTAGTGGGTGGGACAGGCTCTACGAGCAGTACTTC. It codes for CASSGWDRLYEQYF.

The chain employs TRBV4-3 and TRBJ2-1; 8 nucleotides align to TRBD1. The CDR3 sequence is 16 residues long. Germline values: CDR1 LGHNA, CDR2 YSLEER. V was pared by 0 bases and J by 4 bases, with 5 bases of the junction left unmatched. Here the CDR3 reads CASSQEPGQEYNEQFF. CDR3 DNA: TGCGCCAGCAGCCAAGAACCGGGACAGGAATACAATGAGCAGTTCTTC.

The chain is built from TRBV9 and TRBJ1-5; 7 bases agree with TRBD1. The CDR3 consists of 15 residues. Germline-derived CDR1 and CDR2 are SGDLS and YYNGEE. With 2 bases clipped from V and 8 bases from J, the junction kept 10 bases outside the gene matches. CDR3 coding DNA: TGTGCCAGCAGCGTGGGGACAGCAGCTACGGAGCCCCAGCATTTT. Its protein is CASSVGTAATEPQHF.

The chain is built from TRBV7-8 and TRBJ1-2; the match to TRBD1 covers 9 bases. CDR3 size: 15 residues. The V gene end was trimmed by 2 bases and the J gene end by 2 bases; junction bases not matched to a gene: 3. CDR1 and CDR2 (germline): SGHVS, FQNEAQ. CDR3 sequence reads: CASSLRTGVNYGYTF. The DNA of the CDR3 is TGTGCCAGCAGCTTAAGGACAGGGGTAAACTATGGCTACACCTTC. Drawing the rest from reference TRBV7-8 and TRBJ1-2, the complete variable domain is GAGVSQSPRYKVAKRGQDVALRCDPISGHVSLFWYQQALGQGPEFLTYFQNEAQLDKSGLPSDRFFAERPEGSVSTLKIQRTQQEDSAVYLCASSLRTGVNYGYTFGSGTRLTVV.